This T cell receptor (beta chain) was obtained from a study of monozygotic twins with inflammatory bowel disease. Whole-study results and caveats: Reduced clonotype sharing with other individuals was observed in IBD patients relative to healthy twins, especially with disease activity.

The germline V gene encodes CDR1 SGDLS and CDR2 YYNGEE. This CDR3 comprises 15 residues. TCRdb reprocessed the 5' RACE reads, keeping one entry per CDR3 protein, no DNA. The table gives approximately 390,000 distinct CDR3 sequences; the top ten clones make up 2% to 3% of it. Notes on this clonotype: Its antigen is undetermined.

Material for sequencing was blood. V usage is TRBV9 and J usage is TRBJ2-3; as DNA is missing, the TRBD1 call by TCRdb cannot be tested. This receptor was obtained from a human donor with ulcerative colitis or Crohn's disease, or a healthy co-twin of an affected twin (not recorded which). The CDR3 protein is CASSAVHGGGDTQYF.